A selection of T cell receptor beta chains follows, all from one sample in a study of beta chain features in type 1 diabetes. The protocol was immunoSEQ multiplex PCR, while the TCRdb copy is restricted to in-frame clones and leaves out a portion. The data hold about 150,000 clones, with about 8.1% observed a single time. The sequencing sample was made of central memory CD4+ T cells from blood. Receptors were obtained from a man younger than 30 in good health. Both conserved end residues are part of each CDR3. The order of the fields is CDR3 protein, CDR3 DNA, clone size, J gene, V gene, D gene. A D gene is named only where the DNA matches it firmly. Size values are once, few and many counts, or a class for expanded clones, and some rows have none.

cdr3_aa: CASSLPGQQGTEAFF
cdr3_nt: TGTGCCAGCAGTCTACCTGGACAGCAAGGCACTGAAGCTTTCTTT
clone_size: few
j_call: TRBJ1-1
v_call: TRBV28
d_call: -

cdr3_aa: CASSSQGATGGSSYEQYF
cdr3_nt: TGTGCCAGCAGCTCCCAAGGGGCAACAGGGGGAAGTTCCTACGAGCAGTACTTC
clone_size: -
j_call: TRBJ2-7
v_call: TRBV7-9
d_call: TRBD1

cdr3_aa: CASSHGQGMGSNQPQHF
cdr3_nt: TGCGCCAGCAGTCATGGACAGGGTATGGGAAGCAATCAGCCCCAGCATTTT
clone_size: -
j_call: TRBJ1-5
v_call: TRBV23-1
d_call: TRBD1

cdr3_aa: CASSYASASGNTIYF
cdr3_nt: TGTGCCAGCAGTTACGCGAGCGCATCTGGAAACACCATATATTTT
clone_size: -
j_call: TRBJ1-3
v_call: TRBV6-5
d_call: -

cdr3_aa: CAWSEGVGAFF
cdr3_nt: TGTGCCTGGAGTGAGGGGGTTGGGGCTTTCTTT
clone_size: few
j_call: TRBJ1-1
v_call: TRBV30
d_call: -

cdr3_aa: CASSISINTEAFF
cdr3_nt: TGTGCCAGCAGCATCTCTATTAACACTGAAGCTTTCTTT
clone_size: -
j_call: TRBJ1-1
v_call: TRBV7-3
d_call: -

cdr3_aa: CAWSVRGGSLGDTQYF
cdr3_nt: TGTGCCTGGAGTGTACGTGGCGGGAGTCTTGGGGATACGCAGTATTTT
clone_size: few
j_call: TRBJ2-3
v_call: TRBV30
d_call: TRBD2

cdr3_aa: CASSQEGQGYGYTF
cdr3_nt: TGTGCCAGCAGCCAAGAGGGACAGGGCTATGGCTACACCTTC
clone_size: -
j_call: TRBJ1-2
v_call: TRBV6-4
d_call: TRBD1

cdr3_aa: CASSWESGRSYNEQFF
cdr3_nt: TGTGCCAGCAGCTGGGAAAGCGGCCGCTCCTACAATGAGCAGTTCTTC
clone_size: -
j_call: TRBJ2-1
v_call: TRBV7-2
d_call: -

cdr3_aa: CASSRDTDTQYF
cdr3_nt: TGTGCCAGCAGCCGGGATACAGATACGCAGTATTTT
clone_size: -
j_call: TRBJ2-3
v_call: TRBV7-9
d_call: -

cdr3_aa: CASSIAGQNYGYTF
cdr3_nt: TGTGCCAGTAGTATAGCCGGACAGAACTATGGCTACACCTTC
clone_size: -
j_call: TRBJ1-2
v_call: TRBV19
d_call: -

cdr3_aa: CASKGGRNTGELFF
cdr3_nt: TGTGCCAGCAAGGGGGGGCGTAACACCGGGGAGCTGTTTTTT
clone_size: few
j_call: TRBJ2-2
v_call: TRBV27
d_call: -

cdr3_aa: CASSESRDEQYF
cdr3_nt: TGTGCCAGCAGTGAATCCAGGGACGAGCAGTACTTC
clone_size: -
j_call: TRBJ2-7
v_call: TRBV2
d_call: -

cdr3_aa: CSVSRGGTEAFF
cdr3_nt: TGCAGCGTTTCCAGGGGAGGGACTGAAGCTTTCTTT
clone_size: many
j_call: TRBJ1-1
v_call: TRBV29-1
d_call: -

cdr3_aa: CASSPTSGTADTQYF
cdr3_nt: TGTGCCAGCAGCCCGACTAGCGGGACGGCAGATACGCAGTATTTT
clone_size: -
j_call: TRBJ2-3
v_call: TRBV5-4
d_call: TRBD2

cdr3_aa: CASSLNAGHAYGYTF
cdr3_nt: TGTGCCAGCAGCTTAAATGCAGGGCACGCCTATGGCTACACCTTC
clone_size: many
j_call: TRBJ1-2
v_call: TRBV7-3
d_call: -

cdr3_aa: CASSLGLAGTLAKNIQYF
cdr3_nt: TGTGCCAGCAGCTTAGGACTAGCGGGGACCCTAGCCAAAAACATTCAGTACTTC
clone_size: few
j_call: TRBJ2-4
v_call: TRBV7-9
d_call: TRBD2

cdr3_aa: CASRPGQGHMGELFF
cdr3_nt: TGTGCCAGCAGGCCGGGACAGGGTCATATGGGGGAGCTGTTTTTT
clone_size: few
j_call: TRBJ2-2
v_call: TRBV9
d_call: TRBD1

cdr3_aa: CASSYPSRDNSYEQYF
cdr3_nt: TGTGCCAGCAGTTACCCGAGCAGGGACAACTCCTACGAGCAGTACTTC
clone_size: few
j_call: TRBJ2-7
v_call: TRBV6-5
d_call: -

cdr3_aa: CASSLVRETQYF
cdr3_nt: TGTGCCAGCAGCTTAGTCAGAGAGACCCAGTACTTC
clone_size: few
j_call: TRBJ2-5
v_call: TRBV11-2
d_call: -

cdr3_aa: CASSRDSQGPQHF
cdr3_nt: TGTGCCAGCAGCCGGGACAGCCAGGGGCCCCAGCATTTT
clone_size: few
j_call: TRBJ1-5
v_call: TRBV7-9
d_call: TRBD1

cdr3_aa: CASSQGREYSYNEQFF
cdr3_nt: TGTGCCAGCAGCCAAGGCAGGGAATACTCCTACAATGAGCAGTTCTTC
clone_size: few
j_call: TRBJ2-1
v_call: TRBV14
d_call: -

cdr3_aa: CASSSQGLAGWGGNEQFF
cdr3_nt: TGTGCCAGCAGCTCCCAGGGACTAGCGGGATGGGGGGGCAATGAGCAGTTCTTC
clone_size: few
j_call: TRBJ2-1
v_call: TRBV11-2
d_call: TRBD2

cdr3_aa: CASERGPGYGYTF
cdr3_nt: TGTGCCAGCGAAAGGGGGCCTGGGTATGGCTACACCTTC
clone_size: many
j_call: TRBJ1-2
v_call: TRBV13
d_call: TRBD1

cdr3_aa: CASSPGASGSTSYNEQFF
cdr3_nt: TGCGCCAGCAGCCCCGGAGCTAGCGGGAGTACTTCCTACAATGAGCAGTTCTTC
clone_size: few
j_call: TRBJ2-1
v_call: TRBV5-1
d_call: TRBD2

cdr3_aa: CASSQEGAETQYF
cdr3_nt: TGCGCCAGCAGCCAAGAAGGGGCAGAGACCCAGTACTTC
clone_size: few
j_call: TRBJ2-5
v_call: TRBV4-1
d_call: -

cdr3_aa: CASSFRGDEKLFF
cdr3_nt: TGTGCCAGCAGCTTCCGCGGAGATGAAAAACTGTTTTTT
clone_size: few
j_call: TRBJ1-4
v_call: TRBV7-2
d_call: -

cdr3_aa: CASSLGQGAGAFF
cdr3_nt: TGTGCCAGCAGCTTAGGGCAGGGGGCGGGGGCTTTCTTT
clone_size: -
j_call: TRBJ1-1
v_call: TRBV7-2
d_call: TRBD1

cdr3_aa: CASSLVGVTRTQETQYF
cdr3_nt: TGTGCCAGCAGCTTAGTGGGGGTGACTAGGACCCAAGAGACCCAGTACTTC
clone_size: -
j_call: TRBJ2-5
v_call: TRBV13
d_call: -

cdr3_aa: CASDRTVGTGELFF
cdr3_nt: TGTGCCAGCGACCGGACAGTCGGCACCGGGGAGCTGTTTTTT
clone_size: -
j_call: TRBJ2-2
v_call: TRBV4-2
d_call: -

cdr3_aa: CASSQGQGEAFF
cdr3_nt: TGTGCCAGCAGCCAAGGACAGGGAGAAGCTTTCTTT
clone_size: few
j_call: TRBJ1-1
v_call: TRBV28
d_call: TRBD1

cdr3_aa: CASSPRGLAGGPGEQYF
cdr3_nt: TGTGCCAGCAGCCCTCGGGGACTAGCGGGAGGGCCTGGCGAGCAGTACTTC
clone_size: few
j_call: TRBJ2-7
v_call: TRBV9
d_call: TRBD2

cdr3_aa: CASSSPTKGQLKTNYGYTF
cdr3_nt: TGTGCCAGCAGCTCACCCACTAAGGGACAGTTGAAGACTAACTATGGCTACACCTTC
clone_size: -
j_call: TRBJ1-2
v_call: TRBV7-9
d_call: TRBD1

cdr3_aa: CASSLEGRWQARTDTQYF
cdr3_nt: TGTGCCAGCAGCTTAGAGGGGAGGTGGCAGGCGCGCACAGATACGCAGTATTTT
clone_size: few
j_call: TRBJ2-3
v_call: TRBV11-2
d_call: -

cdr3_aa: CASSVRTGDYGYTF
cdr3_nt: TGTGCCAGCAGCGTACGGACAGGGGACTATGGCTACACCTTC
clone_size: many
j_call: TRBJ1-2
v_call: TRBV7-2
d_call: TRBD1

cdr3_aa: CASSVPGAYNEQFF
cdr3_nt: TGTGCCAGCAGTGTTCCGGGGGCCTACAATGAGCAGTTCTTC
clone_size: few
j_call: TRBJ2-1
v_call: TRBV25-1
d_call: -

cdr3_aa: CASSVRQGAGANVLTF
cdr3_nt: TGTGCCAGCAGCGTAAGACAGGGGGCTGGGGCCAACGTCCTGACTTTC
clone_size: many
j_call: TRBJ2-6
v_call: TRBV7-2
d_call: TRBD1

cdr3_aa: CATLSIETQYF
cdr3_nt: TGTGCCACCCTATCGATAGAGACCCAGTACTTC
clone_size: -
j_call: TRBJ2-5
v_call: TRBV7-9
d_call: -

cdr3_aa: CASTFGRVADTQYF
cdr3_nt: TGTGCCAGCACCTTCGGGAGGGTGGCAGATACGCAGTATTTT
clone_size: few
j_call: TRBJ2-3
v_call: TRBV11-2
d_call: TRBD2

cdr3_aa: CASSLGAVYEQYF
cdr3_nt: TGTGCCAGCAGCTTAGGCGCCGTCTACGAGCAGTACTTC
clone_size: -
j_call: TRBJ2-7
v_call: TRBV7-2
d_call: -

cdr3_aa: CASSSGTPTYEQYF
cdr3_nt: TGTGCCAGCAGCTCCGGGACACCTACCTACGAGCAGTACTTC
clone_size: few
j_call: TRBJ2-7
v_call: TRBV5-6
d_call: -